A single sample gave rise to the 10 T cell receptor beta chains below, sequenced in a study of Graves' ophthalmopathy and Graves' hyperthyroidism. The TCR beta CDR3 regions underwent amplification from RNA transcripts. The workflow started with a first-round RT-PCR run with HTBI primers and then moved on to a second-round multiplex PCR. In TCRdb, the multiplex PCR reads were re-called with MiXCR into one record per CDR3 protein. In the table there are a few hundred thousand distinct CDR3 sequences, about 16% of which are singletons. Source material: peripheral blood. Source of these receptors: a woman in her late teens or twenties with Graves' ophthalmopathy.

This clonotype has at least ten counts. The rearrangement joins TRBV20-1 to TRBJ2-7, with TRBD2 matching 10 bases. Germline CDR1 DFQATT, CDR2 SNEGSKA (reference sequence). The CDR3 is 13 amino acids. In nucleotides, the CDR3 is TGCAGAAGCGGGGGGGCGGTGGACTACGAGCAGTACTTC. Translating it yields CRSGGAVDYEQYF.

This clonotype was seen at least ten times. CDR3 in DNA: TGCGCCAGCAGCTCTGTCACAGGGGACGTAGCCAAAAACATTCAGTACTTC. Its protein is CASSSVTGDVAKNIQYF. The rearrangement links TRBV5-1 to TRBJ2-4, with 7 bases fitting TRBD1. This CDR3 region has 17 residues. V lost 3 bases and J lost 0; bases outside the gene matches: 9. Germline CDR1 SGHRS, CDR2 YFSETQ.

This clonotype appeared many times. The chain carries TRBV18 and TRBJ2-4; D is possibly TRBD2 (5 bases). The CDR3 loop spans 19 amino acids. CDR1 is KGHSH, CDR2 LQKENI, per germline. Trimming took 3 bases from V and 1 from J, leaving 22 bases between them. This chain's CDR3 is CASSPPSGVSGVAKNIQYF. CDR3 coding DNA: TGTGCCAGCTCACCTCCCAGTGGCGTCTCCGGGGTGGCCAAAAACATTCAGTACTTC.

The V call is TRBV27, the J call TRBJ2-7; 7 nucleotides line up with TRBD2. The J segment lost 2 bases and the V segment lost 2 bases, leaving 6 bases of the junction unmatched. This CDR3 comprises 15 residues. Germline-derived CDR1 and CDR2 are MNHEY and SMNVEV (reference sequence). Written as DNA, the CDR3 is TGTGCCAGCAGTTTACCCAGCGGGGAGCCCTACGAGCAGTACTTC. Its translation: CASSLPSGEPYEQYF.

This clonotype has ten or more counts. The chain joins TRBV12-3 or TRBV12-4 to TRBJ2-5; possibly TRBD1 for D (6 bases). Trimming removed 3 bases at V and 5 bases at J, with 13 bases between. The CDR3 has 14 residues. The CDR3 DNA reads TGTGCCAGCAGTTTGTTAGGGACAACCGAGACCCAGTACTTC. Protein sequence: CASSLLGTTETQYF.

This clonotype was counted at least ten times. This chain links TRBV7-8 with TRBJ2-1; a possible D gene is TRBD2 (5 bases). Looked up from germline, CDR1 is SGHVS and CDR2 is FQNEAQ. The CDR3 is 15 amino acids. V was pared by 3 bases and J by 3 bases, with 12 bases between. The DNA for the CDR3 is TGTGCCAGCAGCTTTTCCTGGGAGAACTACAATGAGCAGTTCTTC. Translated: CASSFSWENYNEQFF. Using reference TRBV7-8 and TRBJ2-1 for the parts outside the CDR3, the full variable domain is GAGVSQSPRYKVAKRGQDVALRCDPISGHVSLFWYQQALGQGPEFLTYFQNEAQLDKSGLPSDRFFAERPEGSVSTLKIQRTQQEDSAVYLCASSFSWENYNEQFFGPGTRLTVL.

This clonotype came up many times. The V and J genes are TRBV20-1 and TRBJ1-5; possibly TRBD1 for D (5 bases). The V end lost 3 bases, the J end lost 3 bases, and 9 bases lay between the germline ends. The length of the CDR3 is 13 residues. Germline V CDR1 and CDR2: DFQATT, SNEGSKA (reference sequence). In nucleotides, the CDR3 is TGCAGTGCTAGGAGGGGTAACAATCAGCCCCAGCATTTT. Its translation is CSARRGNNQPQHF.

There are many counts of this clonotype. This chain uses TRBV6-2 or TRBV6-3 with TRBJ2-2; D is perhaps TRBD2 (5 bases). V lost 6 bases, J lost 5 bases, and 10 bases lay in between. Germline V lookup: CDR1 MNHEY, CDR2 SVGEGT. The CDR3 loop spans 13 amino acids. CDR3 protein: CASRGVVTGELFF. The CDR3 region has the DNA TGTGCCAGCAGGGGAGTTGTGACCGGGGAGCTGTTTTTT.

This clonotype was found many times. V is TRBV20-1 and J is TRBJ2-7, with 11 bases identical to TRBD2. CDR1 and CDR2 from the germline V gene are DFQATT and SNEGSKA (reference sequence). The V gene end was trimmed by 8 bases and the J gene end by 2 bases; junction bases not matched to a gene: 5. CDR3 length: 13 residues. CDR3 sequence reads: CSHLAGGAYEQYF. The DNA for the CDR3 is TGCAGTCACCTAGCGGGGGGTGCCTACGAGCAGTACTTC.

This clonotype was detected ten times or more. The CDR3: CASSQDWQPRYGYTF. The CDR3 coding sequence is TGTGCCAGCAGCCAAGATTGGCAGCCCCGCTATGGCTACACCTTC. The chain carries TRBV14 and TRBJ1-2; D uncertain. CDR3 size: 15 residues. CDR1 is SGHDN and CDR2 is FVKESK in the germline V gene. Trimming stripped 0 bases from V and 4 bases from J, with 12 bases between.